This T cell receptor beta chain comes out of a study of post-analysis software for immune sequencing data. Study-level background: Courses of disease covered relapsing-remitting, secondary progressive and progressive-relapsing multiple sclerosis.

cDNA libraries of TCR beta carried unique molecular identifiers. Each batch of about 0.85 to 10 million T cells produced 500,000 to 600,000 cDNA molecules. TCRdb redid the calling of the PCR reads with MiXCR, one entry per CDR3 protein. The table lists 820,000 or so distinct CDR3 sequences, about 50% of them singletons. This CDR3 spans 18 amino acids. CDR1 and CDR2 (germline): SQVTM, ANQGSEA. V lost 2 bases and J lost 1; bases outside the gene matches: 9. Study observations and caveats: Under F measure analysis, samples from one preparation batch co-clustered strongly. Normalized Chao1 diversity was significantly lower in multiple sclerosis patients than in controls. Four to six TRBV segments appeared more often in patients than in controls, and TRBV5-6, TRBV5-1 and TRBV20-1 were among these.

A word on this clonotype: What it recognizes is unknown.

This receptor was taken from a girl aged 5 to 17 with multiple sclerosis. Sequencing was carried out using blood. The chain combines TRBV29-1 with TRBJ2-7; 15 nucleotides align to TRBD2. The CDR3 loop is CSVETEGLAGGYSYEQYF. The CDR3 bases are TGCAGCGTTGAAACGGAGGGACTAGCGGGAGGTTATTCCTACGAGCAGTACTTC.